This T cell receptor beta chain was found in a study of blood T cell repertoires in COVID-19. Trimming took 2 bases from V and 2 from J; bases not matched to a gene: 6. The CDR3 has 16 residues. Germline V gives CDR1 LNHDA, CDR2 SQIVND (reference sequence). Assay: immunoSEQ multiplex PCR; the TCRdb copy retains only in-frame clones and omits some. The repertoire holds 150,000 to 180,000 clones, with 75% to 80% as singletons. The source material was peripheral blood. J is TRBJ2-1 and V is TRBV19; 7 positions match TRBD2. This clonotype originated in a man older than 75 with acute or convalescent COVID-19. The CDR3 nucleotides are TGTGCCAGTAGTATATTAGGGGACTACCCCTACAATGAGCAGTTCTTC. This sequence encodes CASSILGDYPYNEQFF.